Given below is one T cell receptor (beta chain) in context. The antigen remains unidentified. The data derive from a study of T cell responses to AZD1222 COVID-19 vaccine. Study-wide points: Sampling that yielded the repertoires occurred only after the peak T cell response. Spike-specific TCR repertoires showed rising breadth and depth after two AZD1222 doses. Donors, mostly white British, included more females; clonal diversity was possibly underestimated. Epitopes outside B.1.351 and B.1.1.7 mutated regions reportedly drew nearly half of spike TCRs.

Here immunoSEQ multiplex PCR was the method, and the copy in TCRdb shows in-frame clones only, minus some. The data show 150,000 to 200,000 clones, about 87% seen once. This material consisted of peripheral blood, taken 28 days after the second dose of the MenACWY control vaccine. This receptor was identified in an adult who received the MenACWY meningococcal vaccine as a control.

The DNA of the CDR3 is TGCGCCAGCAGCCAAGAGGACAGCCCTCCCTACGAGCAGTACTTC. It codes for CASSQEDSPPYEQYF. This rearrangement joins TRBV4-3 to TRBJ2-7; D possibly corresponds to TRBD1 (6 bases). This CDR3 has 15 amino acids. Per the germline V gene, CDR1 is LGHNA and CDR2 is YSLEER. Trimming removed 0 bases from V and 2 bases from J, with 11 bases in between.